These 24 T cell receptor beta chains came from one sample sequenced in a study of T cell changes during pregnancy in multiple sclerosis. The assay was immunoSEQ multiplex PCR, and TCRdb's table has in-frame clones only and misses some. This table holds more than 75,000 clones, 85% to 95% found once. The sample here was peripheral blood, taken in the third trimester of pregnancy. The receptor set was obtained from a female donor with multiple sclerosis, enrolled in a pregnancy study.

This rearrangement joins TRBV6-1 to TRBJ1-5; D is unresolved. CDR1 and CDR2 (germline): MNHNS, SASEGT. V lost 6 bases and J 11 bases, leaving 11 bases between the germline ends. This CDR3 region has 11 residues. In DNA, the CDR3 is TGTGCCAGCAGAGCCGACGGGGCCCAGCATTTT. Translation: CASRADGAQHF.

The rearrangement links TRBV2 to TRBJ1-5, with D tentatively TRBD1 (5 bases). CDR1 and CDR2 from the germline V gene are SNHLY and FYNNEI. The V and J ends lost 4 bases and 6 bases respectively, with 16 bases between them. The CDR3 has 15 residues. This CDR3 reads CASSGQAGLSQPQHF. CDR3 DNA sequence: TGTGCCAGCAGTGGACAAGCAGGGCTCAGTCAGCCCCAGCATTTT.

The genes are TRBV15 and TRBJ2-7; D might be TRBD1 (6 bases). This CDR3 spans 16 amino acids. Germline CDR1 is LNHNV and CDR2 is YYDKDF (reference sequence). The V end lost 1 base, the J end lost 3 bases, and 16 bases lay between the germline ends. CDR3 protein: CATSRGLGTGHYEQYF. The CDR3, as DNA: TGTGCCACCAGCAGAGGGCTAGGCACAGGGCACTACGAGCAGTACTTC.

The rearrangement uses TRBV30 and TRBJ1-1; D not certain. This CDR3 spans 13 amino acids. V was cut by 2 bases and J by 11 bases, with 18 bases left in between. Germline CDR1 is GTSNPN and CDR2 is SVGIG (reference sequence). CDR3 protein: CAWSPRLTPGAFF. The CDR3 DNA reads as TGTGCCTGGAGTCCCAGACTTACACCTGGGGCTTTCTTT.

The chain has TRBV11-2 and TRBJ1-1, with 10 bases that match TRBD1. The V segment lost 4 bases and the J segment 10 bases; nucleotides outside the gene matches: 9. The CDR3 sequence is 14 residues long. Germline assignment: CDR1 SGHAT and CDR2 FQNNGV. The CDR3 region has the DNA TGTGCCAGCAGCTCCAGGACAGGGGGAAAGGTAGCTTTCTTT. It is translated as CASSSRTGGKVAFF.

This clone was picked up a small number of times. The genes are TRBV9 and TRBJ2-7; D perhaps matches TRBD1 (5 bases). The CDR3 contains 18 residues. V shed 0 bases and J shed 2 bases, with 21 bases lying between them. The germline V gene encodes CDR1 SGDLS and CDR2 YYNGEE. The CDR3 nucleotides are TGTGCCAGCAGCGTAGCTGTGACCCCAGGGCCACTTGCCTACGAGCAGTACTTC. The encoded protein is CASSVAVTPGPLAYEQYF.

V gene TRBV6-5 combines with J gene TRBJ2-7, with 8 bases aligning to TRBD1. Germline-derived CDR1 and CDR2 are MNHEY and SVGAGI. After removal of 2 bases from V and 3 bases from J, the junction contained 6 bases not matched to a gene. This CDR3 has 15 residues. In DNA, the CDR3 is TGTGCCAGCAGTTACCTCGCGGGACAGGACTACGAGCAGTACTTC. Its protein is CASSYLAGQDYEQYF.

This chain uses TRBV4-1 with TRBJ2-3; TRBD2 matches 8 bases. J lost 1 base, V lost 0 bases, and 3 bases had no gene match. Germline values: CDR1 MGHRA, CDR2 YSYEKL. This CDR3 is built from 16 residues. As DNA, the CDR3 is TGCGCCAGCAGCCAAGATGACGGGGGGGGCACAGATACGCAGTATTTT. Its translation: CASSQDDGGGTDTQYF.

The chain couples TRBV7-9 to TRBJ2-5, with 10 bases fitting TRBD1. The germline CDR1 and CDR2 sequences are SEHNR and FQNEAQ (reference sequence). This CDR3 contains 16 residues. Losses at the gene ends were 0 bases for V and 3 bases for J; bases not matched to a gene: 4. The CDR3 spells CASSLAPGQGKETQYF. The DNA for the CDR3 is TGTGCCAGCAGCTTAGCGCCGGGACAGGGGAAAGAGACCCAGTACTTC.

CDR3 DNA: TGTGCCAGCAGCCCCTTCTCATCAGGGTTTGGCACTGAAGCTTTCTTT. This translates into CASSPFSSGFGTEAFF. The V gene is TRBV9, the J gene TRBJ1-1, with D perhaps matching TRBD1 (5 bases). Germline CDR1 SGDLS, CDR2 YYNGEE. The CDR3 loop spans 16 amino acids. The V end lost 4 bases, the J end lost 4 bases, and 20 bases lay between the germline ends.

The chain uses TRBV2 and TRBJ2-7; 11 positions agree with TRBD1. The CDR3 is 13 residues long. V lost 6 bases to trimming and J lost 6 bases; unmatched junction nucleotides: 4. Germline V gene data show CDR1 as SNHLY and CDR2 as FYNNEI. The CDR3 nucleotides read TGTGCCAGCAGGGGGACAGGGGGATTCGAGCAGTACTTC. Translation gives CASRGTGGFEQYF. The full variable domain, its missing parts supplied by reference TRBV2 and TRBJ2-7, is EPEVTQTPSHQVTQMGQEVILRCVPISNHLYFYWYRQILGQKVEFLVSFYNNEISEKSEIFDDQFSVERPDGSNFTLKIRSTKLEDSAMYFCASRGTGGFEQYFGPGTRLTVT.

The V call is TRBV29-1, the J call TRBJ2-3, with D perhaps matching TRBD1 (6 bases). Trimming pared 4 bases from V and 7 bases from J, leaving 21 bases between. CDR1 and CDR2 from the germline V gene are SQVTM and ANQGSEA. The CDR3 length is 15 residues. The CDR3 spells CSVGGGGAGMYTQYF. In DNA form, the CDR3 reads TGCAGCGTTGGGGGTGGGGGCGCGGGTATGTATACGCAGTATTTT.

Only one count was recorded for this clone. The chain carries TRBV2 and TRBJ1-1, with 8 bases fitting TRBD1. The V segment lost 6 bases and the J segment 5 bases; nucleotides outside the gene matches: 14. This CDR3 is 16 amino acids long. Germline assignment: CDR1 SNHLY and CDR2 FYNNEI. As DNA, the CDR3 is TGTGCCAGCAGGGCCACCGGACAGGGTCTAAGAACTGAAGCTTTCTTT. Encoded protein: CASRATGQGLRTEAFF.

The J gene is TRBJ2-5, the V gene TRBV5-8; 7 positions agree with TRBD2. Germline assignment: CDR1 SGHTS and CDR2 YDEGEE. CDR3 length: 16 amino acids. J was trimmed by 1 base and V by 4 bases; bases with no gene match: 10. For the CDR3, the DNA is TGTGCCAGCAGCCGACGGGGGGTGGGGATCCAAGAGACCCAGTACTTC. It specifies CASSRRGVGIQETQYF. Drawing the rest from reference TRBV5-8 and TRBJ2-5, the complete variable domain is EAGVTQSPTHLIKTRGQQATLRCSPISGHTSVYWYQQALGLGLQFLLWYDEGEERNRGNFPPRFSGRQFPNYSSELNVNALELEDSALYLCASSRRGVGIQETQYFGPGTRLLVL.

The chain has TRBV5-1 and TRBJ1-5, with D hard to call. In germline, CDR1 is SGHRS, CDR2 YFSETQ. The CDR3 has 15 amino acids. The V end was cut by 0 bases, the J end by 0 bases, with 7 bases between. The DNA of the CDR3 is TGCGCCAGCAGCTTGGCCGGGATTAGCAATCAGCCCCAGCATTTT. It specifies CASSLAGISNQPQHF.

The J gene is TRBJ1-1, the V gene TRBV7-8; D is possibly TRBD1 (6 bases). The CDR3 is 16 amino acids. Trimming cost V 1 base and J 4 bases, with 16 bases left between them. CDR1 SGHVS and CDR2 FQNEAQ come from the germline V gene. The CDR3 sequence: CASSLGEVGGFTEAFF. The CDR3 DNA follows: TGTGCCAGCAGCTTAGGTGAAGTTGGGGGCTTCACTGAAGCTTTCTTT. Looking up the rest from reference TRBV7-8 and TRBJ1-1 gives the full variable domain: GAGVSQSPRYKVAKRGQDVALRCDPISGHVSLFWYQQALGQGPEFLTYFQNEAQLDKSGLPSDRFFAERPEGSVSTLKIQRTQQEDSAVYLCASSLGEVGGFTEAFFGQGTRLTVV.

This chain joins TRBV7-9 and TRBJ1-5, with 12 bases aligning to TRBD1. This CDR3 region has 15 residues. In germline, CDR1 is SEHNR, CDR2 FQNEAQ (reference sequence). Losses at the gene ends were 1 base for V and 5 bases for J; bases not matched to a gene: 0. The CDR3 DNA is TGTGCCAGCAGCTTAGGGGACAGGGGGCATCAGCCCCAGCATTTT. It encodes CASSLGDRGHQPQHF.

The V call is TRBV2, the J call TRBJ1-1, with D tentatively TRBD1 (6 bases). Germline assignment: CDR1 SNHLY and CDR2 FYNNEI. Trimming removed 4 bases at V and 3 bases at J, with 12 bases between. The CDR3 is 14 amino acids. The CDR3 loop reads CASSGGQVDTEAFF. DNA for the CDR3: TGTGCCAGCAGTGGGGGGCAGGTTGACACTGAAGCTTTCTTT.

The chain recombines TRBV7-2 with TRBJ1-1; maybe TRBD1 (6 bases). Trimming stripped 5 bases from V and 12 bases from J, with 22 bases between. Germline CDR1 is SGHTA and CDR2 is FQGNSA. The CDR3 runs to 14 residues. The CDR3 loop reads CASSPRATTGLTFF. CDR3 nucleotide sequence: TGTGCCAGCAGCCCCCGGGCCACAACAGGGTTAACTTTCTTT.

This clone was seen a few times. The chain carries TRBV15 and TRBJ2-1, with 8 bases that match TRBD2. Germline CDR1 LNHNV, CDR2 YYDKDF (reference sequence). V was pared by 4 bases and J by 2 bases, with 13 bases of the junction left unmatched. This CDR3 contains 18 residues. Written as DNA, the CDR3 is TGTGCCACCAGCACTCTCCTTGAAGCGGGGGCTACCTACAATGAGCAGTTCTTC. Amino acids: CATSTLLEAGATYNEQFF.

This clone was picked up one time. This chain links TRBV7-8 with TRBJ2-3; a possible D gene is TRBD1 (5 bases). With 5 bases removed from V and 0 bases from J, the gap between germline ends came to 15 bases. The CDR3 length is 16 residues. Germline loops: CDR1 SGHVS, CDR2 FQNEAQ. The CDR3 DNA sequence: TGTGCCAGCAGCACGGACACCTACTCTAGCACAGATACGCAGTATTTT. It is translated as CASSTDTYSSTDTQYF.

The chain links TRBV19 to TRBJ1-5, with 9 positions matching TRBD1. The CDR3 length is 15 residues. Trimming removed 10 bases from V and 0 bases from J; junction bases left unmatched: 7. Germline V lookup: CDR1 LNHDA, CDR2 SQIVND (reference sequence). CDR3 region: CATKGDRVSNQPQHF. CDR3 sequence (DNA): TGTGCCACTAAAGGGGACAGGGTTAGCAATCAGCCCCAGCATTTT.

The gene calls are TRBV11-2 and TRBJ2-7; no definite D call. With 5 bases removed from V and 1 base from J, the gap between germline ends came to 6 bases. The CDR3 extends over 12 amino acids. The V gene's germline CDR1 is SGHAT and CDR2 FQNNGV. The CDR3 region has the DNA TGTGCCAGCAGCCCCGTTTCCTACGAGCAGTACTTC. Amino acid sequence: CASSPVSYEQYF.

The gene calls are TRBV5-1 and TRBJ1-1, with D possibly matching TRBD1 (6 bases). CDR1 is SGHRS, CDR2 YFSETQ, per germline. This CDR3 region has 15 residues. V gave up 4 bases and J gave up 7 bases, with 20 bases separating them. The CDR3 DNA follows: TGCGCCAGCAGCCCAGCTCAGGGGCCTGGACGTGAAGCTTTCTTT. This gives the protein CASSPAQGPGREAFF.